Listed below are T cell receptor beta chains from one sample, sequenced in a study of blood T cell repertoires in COVID-19. Sequencing used immunoSEQ multiplex PCR; TCRdb keeps in-frame clones, though not all of them. The sample has 200,000 to 250,000 clones, 83% seen once. Sequencing was done on a sample of PBMCs or T cells enriched from blood (not recorded which). The receptors were gathered from a woman between 45 and 65 years old who had been exposed to COVID-19. Both conserved end residues are part of each CDR3. A D gene is named only where the DNA matches it firmly.

NA	TRBV11-3	TRBJ2-2	CASTAGPSSF
TRBD1	TRBV10-3	TRBJ1-1	CAITRDRGKPEAFF
NA	TRBV5-1	TRBJ1-2	CASSLAGEEGGYTF
NA	TRBV19	TRBJ1-5	CASRYPGGPQHF
NA	TRBV5-6	TRBJ2-3	CASSFGGQADTQYF
NA	TRBV7-2	TRBJ2-7	CASSLAGGTFYEQYF
NA	TRBV5-1	TRBJ1-4	CASSSQGYNEKLFF
TRBD1	TRBV20-1	TRBJ2-1	CSASTLSDRGGYNEQFF
NA	TRBV6-5	TRBJ1-2	CASSSSNYGYTF
TRBD1	TRBV11-2	TRBJ1-1	CASSLTGGLSEAFF
TRBD2	TRBV10-2	TRBJ2-5	CASRGLAGVLETQYF
NA	TRBV3-1/TRBV3-2	TRBJ2-7	CASSHSGSAPLEQYF
TRBD1	TRBV12-3/TRBV12-4	TRBJ1-1	CASSAGQATEAFF
NA	TRBV6-2/TRBV6-3	TRBJ1-2	CASSYGTGRGYTF
NA	TRBV5-1	TRBJ1-3	CASSREGASSGNTIYF
NA	TRBV10-3	TRBJ2-5	CAISELGQRETQYF